This TCR beta chain was identified during a study of technical replicates of blood from a few donors. Profiling relied on immunoSEQ multiplex PCR, and the TCRdb table lists in-frame clones only, not all of them. This table has over 75,000 clones, approximately 96% appearing once. This CDR3 has 15 residues. Germline CDR1 and CDR2: SEHNR and FQNEAQ (reference sequence). The germline V and J ends were trimmed by 7 bases and 8 bases, with 21 bases remaining between them. The chain combines TRBV7-9 with TRBJ2-1, with a possible D match to TRBD2 (6 bases). The sequenced sample consisted of T cells isolated from PBMCs. The TCR sequence derives from a human donor in good health. The CDR3 spells CASKFRASPGDEQFF. As DNA, the CDR3 is TGTGCCAGCAAGTTCCGCGCGAGCCCGGGGGATGAGCAGTTCTTC.